This paragraph reports one TCR beta chain. The CDR3 runs 14 residues. V was clipped by 6 bases and J by 4 bases, with 15 bases between them. The V gene's germline CDR1 is MNHEY and CDR2 SMNVEV (reference sequence). The record originates from a study of technical replicates of blood from several donors. The table came from immunoSEQ multiplex PCR; TCRdb's copy has only in-frame clones and leaves some out. In the table there are 56,000 or so clones, around 95% of which are singletons. The receptor was derived from a human donor in good health. Some clones in this sample may be carry-over from other donors' samples. Material for sequencing was PBMCs. The chain couples TRBV27 to TRBJ1-2, with a possible D match to TRBD1 (5 bases). CDR3: CASRPGGEFYGYTF. CDR3 nucleotide sequence: TGTGCCAGCAGGCCCGGGGGAGAATTCTATGGCTACACCTTC.